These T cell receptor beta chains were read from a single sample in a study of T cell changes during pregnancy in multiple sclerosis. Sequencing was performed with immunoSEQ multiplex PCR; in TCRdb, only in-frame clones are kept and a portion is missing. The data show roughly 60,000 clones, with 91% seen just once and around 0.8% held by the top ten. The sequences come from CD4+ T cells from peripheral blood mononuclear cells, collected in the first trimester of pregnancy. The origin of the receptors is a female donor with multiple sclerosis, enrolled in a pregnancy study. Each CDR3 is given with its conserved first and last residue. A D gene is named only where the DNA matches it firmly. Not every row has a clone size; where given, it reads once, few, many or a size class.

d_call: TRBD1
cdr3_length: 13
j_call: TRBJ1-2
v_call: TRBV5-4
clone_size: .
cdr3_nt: TGTGCCAGCAGCTATGGGACAGGGAATGGCTACACCTTC
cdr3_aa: CASSYGTGNGYTF

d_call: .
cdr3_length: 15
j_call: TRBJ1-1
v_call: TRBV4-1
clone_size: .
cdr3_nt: TGCGCCAGCAGCCAAGGGGAGGCAATGAACACTGAAGCTTTCTTT
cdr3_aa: CASSQGEAMNTEAFF

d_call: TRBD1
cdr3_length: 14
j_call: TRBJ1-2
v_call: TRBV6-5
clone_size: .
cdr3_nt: TGTGCCAGCAAAACAGGGGGCCTAGACTATGGCTACACCTTC
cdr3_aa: CASKTGGLDYGYTF

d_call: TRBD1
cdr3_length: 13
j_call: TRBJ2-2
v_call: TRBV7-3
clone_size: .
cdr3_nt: TGTGCCAGCAGCGGACAGGGGATCGGGGAGCTGTTTTTT
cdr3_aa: CASSGQGIGELFF

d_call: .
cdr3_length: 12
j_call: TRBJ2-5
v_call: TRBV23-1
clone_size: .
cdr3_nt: TGCGCCAGCCAGGGTGGCCAAGAGACCCAGTACTTC
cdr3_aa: CASQGGQETQYF

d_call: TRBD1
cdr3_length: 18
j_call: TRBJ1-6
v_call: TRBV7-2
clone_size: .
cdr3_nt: TGTGCCAGCAGCCTCAGGGGGTTTCGGGGAGTAAGGGGGTCACCCCTCCACTTT
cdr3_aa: CASSLRGFRGVRGSPLHF

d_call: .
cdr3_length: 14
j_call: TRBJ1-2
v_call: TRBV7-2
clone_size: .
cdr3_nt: TGTGCCAGCAGCCCCGAGCAGGCGGGGAGTGGCTACACCTTC
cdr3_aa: CASSPEQAGSGYTF

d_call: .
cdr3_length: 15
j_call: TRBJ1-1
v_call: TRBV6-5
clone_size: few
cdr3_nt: TGTGCCAGCAGGATCTCCAGGGAATTGAGCACTGAAGCTTTCTTT
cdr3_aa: CASRISRELSTEAFF

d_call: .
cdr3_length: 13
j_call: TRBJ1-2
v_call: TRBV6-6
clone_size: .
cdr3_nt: TGTGCCAGCAGTTACAGGGAGGACTATGGCTACACCTTC
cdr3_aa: CASSYREDYGYTF

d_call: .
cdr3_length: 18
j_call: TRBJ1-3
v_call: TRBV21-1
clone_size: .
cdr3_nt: TGTGCCAGCAGGAGGATAAAGACGGCATGTCTGACTGGAAACACCATATATTTT
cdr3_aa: CASRRIKTACLTGNTIYF

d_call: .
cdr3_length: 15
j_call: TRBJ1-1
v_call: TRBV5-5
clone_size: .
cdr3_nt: TGTGCCAGCAGCCCCTGGGGCAGCCTGAACACTGAAGCTTTCTTT
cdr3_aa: CASSPWGSLNTEAFF

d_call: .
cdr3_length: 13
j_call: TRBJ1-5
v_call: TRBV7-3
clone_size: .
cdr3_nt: TGTGCCAGCAGCTTATCCTTCAATCAGCCCCAGCATTTT
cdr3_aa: CASSLSFNQPQHF

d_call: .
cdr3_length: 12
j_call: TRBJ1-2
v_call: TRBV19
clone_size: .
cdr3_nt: TGTGCCAGTAGTTGGGGCCTTTATGGCTACACCTTC
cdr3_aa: CASSWGLYGYTF

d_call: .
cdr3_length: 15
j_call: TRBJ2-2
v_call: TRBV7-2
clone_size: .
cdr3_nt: TGTGCCAGCAGCTTAGGAGGACTCCACACCGGGGAGCTGTTTTTT
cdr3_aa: CASSLGGLHTGELFF

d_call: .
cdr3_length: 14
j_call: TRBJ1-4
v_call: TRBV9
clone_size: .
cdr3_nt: TGTGCCAGCAGCGTAGCGATAGCTAATGAAAAACTGTTTTTT
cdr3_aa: CASSVAIANEKLFF

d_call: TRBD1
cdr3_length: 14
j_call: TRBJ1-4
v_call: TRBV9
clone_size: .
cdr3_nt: TGTGCCAGCAGCGCCTGGACAGGGGATGAAAAACTGTTTTTT
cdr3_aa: CASSAWTGDEKLFF

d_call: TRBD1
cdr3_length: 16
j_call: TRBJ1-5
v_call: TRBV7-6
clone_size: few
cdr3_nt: TGTGCCAGCAGCTCTCGGAGGGACAGGGCACCGAACATTCAGCATTTT
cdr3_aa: CASSSRRDRAPNIQHF

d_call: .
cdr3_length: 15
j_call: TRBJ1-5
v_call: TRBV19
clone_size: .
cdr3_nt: TGTGCCAGTAGTATAACGTACTATAGCAATCAGCCCCAGCATTTT
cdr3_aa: CASSITYYSNQPQHF

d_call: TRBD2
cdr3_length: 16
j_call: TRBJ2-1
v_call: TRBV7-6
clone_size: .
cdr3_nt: TGTGCCAGCAGCGGGACCCGGACTAGCGGGGACAATGAGCAGTTCTTC
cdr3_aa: CASSGTRTSGDNEQFF

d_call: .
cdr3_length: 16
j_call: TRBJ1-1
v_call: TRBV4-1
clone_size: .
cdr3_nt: TGCGCCAGCAGCCAAGATCTCATGGTCCGCGGCACTGAAGCTTTCTTT
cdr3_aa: CASSQDLMVRGTEAFF

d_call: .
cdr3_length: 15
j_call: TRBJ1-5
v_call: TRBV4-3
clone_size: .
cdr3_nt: TGCGCCAGCAGCTCAGGGTTTGGATCAAATCAGCCCCAGCATTTT
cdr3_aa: CASSSGFGSNQPQHF

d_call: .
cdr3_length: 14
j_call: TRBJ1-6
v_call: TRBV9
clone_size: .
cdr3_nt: TGTGCCAGCAGCGTACAGGGCTTGGGTTCACCCCTCCACTTT
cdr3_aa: CASSVQGLGSPLHF

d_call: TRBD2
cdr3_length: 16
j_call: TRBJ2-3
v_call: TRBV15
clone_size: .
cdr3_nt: TGTGCCACCAGCAGAGATAGGGGACTAGGGACAGATACGCAGTATTTT
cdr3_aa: CATSRDRGLGTDTQYF

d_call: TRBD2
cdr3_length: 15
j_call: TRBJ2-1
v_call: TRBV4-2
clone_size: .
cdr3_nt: TGTGCCAGCAGCCAACAAGCGGGGCTCCACAATGAGCAGTTCTTC
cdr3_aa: CASSQQAGLHNEQFF

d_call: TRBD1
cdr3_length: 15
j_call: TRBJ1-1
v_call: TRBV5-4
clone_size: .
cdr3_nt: TGTGCCAGCAGCGCCAGGGGGAACACGAACACTGAAGCTTTCTTT
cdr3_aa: CASSARGNTNTEAFF

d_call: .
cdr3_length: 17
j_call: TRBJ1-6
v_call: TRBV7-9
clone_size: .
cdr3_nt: TGTGCCAGCAGCTTAGGGGCCCCCAACTCCTATAATTCACCCCTCCACTTT
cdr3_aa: CASSLGAPNSYNSPLHF

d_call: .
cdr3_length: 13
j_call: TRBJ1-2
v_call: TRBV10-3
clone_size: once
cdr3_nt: TGTGCCATCAGTCTGACAGAGAACTATGGCTACACCTTC
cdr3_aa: CAISLTENYGYTF

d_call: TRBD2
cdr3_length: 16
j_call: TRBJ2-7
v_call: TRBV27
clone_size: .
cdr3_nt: TGTGCCAGCAGCCAGTTTAATAGCGGGGGGACCTACGAGCAGTACTTC
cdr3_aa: CASSQFNSGGTYEQYF

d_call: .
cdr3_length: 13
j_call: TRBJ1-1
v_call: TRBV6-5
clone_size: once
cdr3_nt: TGTGCCAGCAGTTTGGGGGCTGACGCTGAAGCTTTCTTT
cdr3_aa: CASSLGADAEAFF

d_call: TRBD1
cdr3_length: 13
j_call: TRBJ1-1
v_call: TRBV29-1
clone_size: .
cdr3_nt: TGCAGCGGCGGGACAGTCCTAACGGCTGAAGCTTTCTTT
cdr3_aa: CSGGTVLTAEAFF

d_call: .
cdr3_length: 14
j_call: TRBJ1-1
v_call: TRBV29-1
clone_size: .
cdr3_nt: TGCAGCGTTGTGTTACGACAAATGAACACTGAAGCTTTCTTT
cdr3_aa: CSVVLRQMNTEAFF

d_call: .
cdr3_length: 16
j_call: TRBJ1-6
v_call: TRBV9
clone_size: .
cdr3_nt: TGTGCCAGCAGCGCCACTGGACTCTCCTATAATTCACCCCTCCACTTT
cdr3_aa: CASSATGLSYNSPLHF

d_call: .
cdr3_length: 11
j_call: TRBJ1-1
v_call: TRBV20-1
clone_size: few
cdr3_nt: TGCAGTGCTAGCTGGAACACTGAAGCTTTCTTT
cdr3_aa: CSASWNTEAFF

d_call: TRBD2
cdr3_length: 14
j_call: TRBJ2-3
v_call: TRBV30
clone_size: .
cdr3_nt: TGTGCCTGGAGTCCTAGCGGGGGGGCCGGTACGCAGTATTTT
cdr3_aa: CAWSPSGGAGTQYF

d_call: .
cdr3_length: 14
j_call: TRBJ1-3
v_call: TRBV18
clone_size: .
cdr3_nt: TGTGCCAGCTCACCGGGAGTCTCTGGAAACACCATATATTTT
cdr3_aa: CASSPGVSGNTIYF

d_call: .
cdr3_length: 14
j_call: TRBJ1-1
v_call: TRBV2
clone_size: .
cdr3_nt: TGTGCCAGCAGTGTCGAATTGCAGGGCGGTGAAGCTTTCTTT
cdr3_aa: CASSVELQGGEAFF

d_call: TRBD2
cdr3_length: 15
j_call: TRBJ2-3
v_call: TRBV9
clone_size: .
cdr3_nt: TGTGCCAGCAGCGGGACTAGCGGTGTCACAGATACGCAGTATTTT
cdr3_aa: CASSGTSGVTDTQYF

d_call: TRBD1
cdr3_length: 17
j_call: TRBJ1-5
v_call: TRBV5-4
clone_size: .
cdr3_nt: TGTGCCAGCAGTCACGGAGGAGGGGGCGGGATCAATCAGCCCCAGCATTTT
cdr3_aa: CASSHGGGGGINQPQHF

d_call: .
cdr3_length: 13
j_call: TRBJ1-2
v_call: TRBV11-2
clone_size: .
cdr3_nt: TGTGCCAGCACTCTTGTAAGGGGGGGAGGCTACACCTTC
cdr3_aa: CASTLVRGGGYTF

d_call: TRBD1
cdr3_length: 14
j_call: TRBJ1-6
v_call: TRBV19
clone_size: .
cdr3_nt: TGTGCCAGTACGGACAGGGTGCGGAATTCACCCCTCCACTTT
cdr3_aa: CASTDRVRNSPLHF

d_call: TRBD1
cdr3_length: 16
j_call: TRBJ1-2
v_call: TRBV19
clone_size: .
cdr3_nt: TGTGCCAGTAGTGCCTCCACTCGGGACAGATACTATGGCTACACCTTC
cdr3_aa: CASSASTRDRYYGYTF

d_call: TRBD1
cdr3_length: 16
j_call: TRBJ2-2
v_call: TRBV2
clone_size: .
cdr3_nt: TGTGCCAGCAGGCCCCAGGGACAGGCGAACACCGGGGAGCTGTTTTTT
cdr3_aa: CASRPQGQANTGELFF

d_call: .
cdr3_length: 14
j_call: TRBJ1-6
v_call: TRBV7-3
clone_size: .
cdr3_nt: TGTGCCAGCAGCCCCACAGGAGGGATTTCACCCCTCCACTTT
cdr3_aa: CASSPTGGISPLHF

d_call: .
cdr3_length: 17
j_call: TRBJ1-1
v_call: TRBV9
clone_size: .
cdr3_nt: TGTGCCAGCAGCGTAGAAGGGGGATCGCCCTTAAACACTGAAGCTTTCTTT
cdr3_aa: CASSVEGGSPLNTEAFF

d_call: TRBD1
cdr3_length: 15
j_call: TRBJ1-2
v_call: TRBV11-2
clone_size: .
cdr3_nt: TGTGCCAGCAGCTTAGGGACAGGTGGGGGCTATGGCTACACCTTC
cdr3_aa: CASSLGTGGGYGYTF

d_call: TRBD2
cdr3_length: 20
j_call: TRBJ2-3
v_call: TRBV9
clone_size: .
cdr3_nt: TGTGCCAGCAGCGTACCTCGTGTACTCTCGAGCGGGGGGGCCACAGATACGCAGTATTTT
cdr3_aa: CASSVPRVLSSGGATDTQYF

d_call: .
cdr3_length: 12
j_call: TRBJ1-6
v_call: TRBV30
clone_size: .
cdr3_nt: TGTGCGCGGGGGTCGTATAATTCACCCCTCCACTTT
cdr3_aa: CARGSYNSPLHF

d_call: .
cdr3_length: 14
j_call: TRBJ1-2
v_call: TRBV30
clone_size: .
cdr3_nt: TGTGCCTGGACTCGGATCGGACTGTCTTATGGCTACACCTTC
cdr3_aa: CAWTRIGLSYGYTF

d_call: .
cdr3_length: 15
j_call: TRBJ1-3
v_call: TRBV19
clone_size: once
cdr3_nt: TGTGCCAGTCTTCCACCCGGGACAACCGGAAACACCATATATTTT
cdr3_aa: CASLPPGTTGNTIYF

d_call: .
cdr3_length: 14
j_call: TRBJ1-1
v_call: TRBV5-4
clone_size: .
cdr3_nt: TGTGCCAGCAGCTTCGGGGGGGCGCGGACTGAAGCTTTCTTT
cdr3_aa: CASSFGGARTEAFF

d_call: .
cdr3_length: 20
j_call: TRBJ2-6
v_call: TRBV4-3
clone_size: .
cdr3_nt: TGCGCCAGCAGCCAAGCGTCGGTGCCAGGGAATGTCTCTGGGGCCAACGTCCTGACTTTC
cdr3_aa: CASSQASVPGNVSGANVLTF

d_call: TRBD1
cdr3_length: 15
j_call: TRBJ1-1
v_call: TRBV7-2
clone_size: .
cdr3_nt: TGTGCCAGCAGCTTAGCCGGACAGGTTAACACTGAAGCTTTCTTT
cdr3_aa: CASSLAGQVNTEAFF

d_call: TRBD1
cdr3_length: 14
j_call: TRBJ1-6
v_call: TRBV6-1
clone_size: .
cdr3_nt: TGTGCCAGCAGAAGACAGGGAACCAATTCACCCCTCCACTTT
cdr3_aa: CASRRQGTNSPLHF

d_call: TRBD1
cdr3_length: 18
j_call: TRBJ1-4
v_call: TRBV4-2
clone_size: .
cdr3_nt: TGTGCCAGCAGCCAAGTTCCCTCGGACAGGGGGCGAGTAGGAAAACTGTTTTTT
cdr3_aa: CASSQVPSDRGRVGKLFF

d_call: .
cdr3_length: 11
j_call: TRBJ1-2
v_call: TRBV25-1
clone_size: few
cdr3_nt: TGTGCCAGCACAAGGGGCTATGGCTACACCTTC
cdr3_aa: CASTRGYGYTF

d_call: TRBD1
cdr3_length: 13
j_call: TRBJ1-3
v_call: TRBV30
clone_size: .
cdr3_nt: TGTGCCTGGAGTGGGACAGGGGAAAACACCATATATTTT
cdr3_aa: CAWSGTGENTIYF

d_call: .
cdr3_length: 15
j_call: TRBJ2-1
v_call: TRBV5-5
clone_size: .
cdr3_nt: TGTGCCAGCAGCAGTGGGGGGGGCGTTAACAATGAGCAGTTCTTC
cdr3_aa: CASSSGGGVNNEQFF

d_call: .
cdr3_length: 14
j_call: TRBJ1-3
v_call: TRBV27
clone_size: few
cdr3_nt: TGTGCCAGCAGTCTGACAGTCTCTGGAAACACCATATATTTT
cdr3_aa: CASSLTVSGNTIYF

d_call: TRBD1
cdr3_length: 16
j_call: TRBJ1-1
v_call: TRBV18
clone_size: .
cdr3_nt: TGTGCCAGCTCAACTAGACAGGGGGGGACGAGCACTGAAGCTTTCTTT
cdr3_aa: CASSTRQGGTSTEAFF

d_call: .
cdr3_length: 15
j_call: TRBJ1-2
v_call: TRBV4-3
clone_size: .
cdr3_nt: TGCGCCAGCAGCCAAGGGGGGGGGCTAAACTATGGCTACACCTTC
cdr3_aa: CASSQGGGLNYGYTF